A selection of T cell receptor beta chains follows, all from one sample in a study of cytotoxic CD8 clonotypes in ibrutinib-treated CLL. Repertoires were generated with immunoSEQ multiplex PCR, while TCRdb's copy carries only in-frame clones and drops some. Among tens of thousands of clones listed, about three quarters were seen once. The sequenced sample was PBMCs, obtained after 24 months of ibrutinib treatment. Receptor source: a human donor with chronic lymphocytic leukemia. Both conserved end residues are part of each CDR3. Each record gives: V gene, D gene, J gene, clone size, CDR3 protein, CDR3 DNA. D genes are given only for firm matches. Clone size appears in some rows only: once, few, many, or a class for an expanded clone.

TRBV7-3	.	TRBJ1-1	few	CASSNTVDWTEAFF	TGTGCCAGCAGCAACACCGTGGATTGGACTGAAGCTTTCTTT
TRBV4-1	TRBD1	TRBJ2-7	.	CASSRQTGGNYEQYF	TGCGCCAGCAGCCGTCAGACAGGGGGGAACTACGAGCAGTACTTC
TRBV7-2	.	TRBJ2-2	.	CASSLFSEITGELFF	TGTGCCAGCTCTCTCTTCTCGGAAATCACCGGGGAGCTGTTTTTT
TRBV30	.	TRBJ2-2	.	CAWGRGSDTGELFF	TGTGCCTGGGGTAGGGGGTCGGACACCGGGGAGCTGTTTTTT
TRBV27	TRBD2	TRBJ2-1	.	CASSLGTSGYNEQFF	TGTGCCAGCAGTCTCGGGACTAGCGGGTACAATGAGCAGTTCTTC
TRBV7-9	.	TRBJ1-4	.	CASSLAVSQGNEKLFF	TGTGCCAGCAGCTTAGCGGTTTCACAGGGAAATGAAAAACTGTTTTTT
TRBV6-5	TRBD1	TRBJ1-2	few	CASSEGQGISGYTF	TGTGCCAGCAGTGAGGGACAGGGAATAAGTGGCTACACCTTC
TRBV19	.	TRBJ1-5	.	CASSVRTDSNQPQHF	TGTGCCAGTAGCGTCCGGACAGATAGCAATCAGCCCCAGCATTTT
TRBV9	TRBD1	TRBJ1-6	.	CASSVARDSYNSPLHF	TGTGCCAGCAGCGTAGCTCGGGACAGCTATAATTCACCCCTCCACTTT
TRBV7-2	.	TRBJ2-1	.	CASSSSSYNEQFF	TGTGCCAGCAGCTCGAGCTCCTACAATGAGCAGTTCTTC
TRBV19	.	TRBJ1-1	.	CASTLRGGLNTEAFF	TGTGCCAGTACTTTGCGTGGGGGCCTGAACACTGAAGCTTTCTTT
TRBV4-1	.	TRBJ1-1	many	CASSHALKAGHTEAFF	TGCGCCAGCAGCCACGCGCTCAAGGCAGGGCACACTGAAGCTTTCTTT
TRBV19	.	TRBJ1-5	.	CASILGATNQPQHF	TGTGCCAGTATTCTGGGGGCAACAAATCAGCCCCAGCATTTT
TRBV4-3	.	TRBJ2-3	.	CASSQDSVPRGTDTQYF	TGCGCCAGCAGCCAAGACTCAGTACCCAGGGGCACAGATACGCAGTATTTT
TRBV28	.	TRBJ1-5	many	CASSPPGDSNQPQHF	TGTGCCAGCAGTCCCCCAGGGGATAGCAATCAGCCCCAGCATTTT
TRBV9	.	TRBJ2-5	.	CASSVVSGGRETQYF	TGTGCCAGCAGCGTAGTCTCAGGGGGGAGAGAGACCCAGTACTTC
TRBV6-1	.	TRBJ1-3	.	CASSELEGGSGNTIYF	TGTGCCAGCAGTGAACTTGAGGGGGGCTCTGGAAACACCATATATTTT
TRBV19	TRBD1	TRBJ2-3	many	CASSIPGTGVTQYF	TGTGCCAGTAGTATACCCGGGACAGGGGTTACGCAGTATTTT
TRBV15	.	TRBJ1-3	once	CATSRVPGPNGNTIYF	TGTGCCACCAGCAGAGTTCCGGGGCCAAATGGAAACACCATATATTTT
TRBV18	TRBD2	TRBJ2-1	.	CASSIRTSGEYNEQFF	TGTGCCAGCTCAATACGGACTAGCGGGGAGTACAATGAGCAGTTCTTC
TRBV6-1	.	TRBJ1-2	.	CASLRGGPSGYTF	TGTGCCAGCCTACGGGGAGGGCCGAGTGGCTACACCTTC
TRBV11-2	.	TRBJ2-1	few	CASSPSQGVYNEQFF	TGTGCCAGCAGCCCGAGCCAGGGTGTGTACAATGAGCAGTTCTTC
TRBV15	.	TRBJ2-3	.	CATSDRGAGAYTDTQYF	TGTGCCACCAGCGACAGGGGAGCGGGGGCCTACACAGATACGCAGTATTTT
TRBV5-1	TRBD1	TRBJ2-7	once	CASSFTGGSREQYF	TGCGCCAGCAGCTTTACAGGGGGCTCAAGGGAGCAGTACTTC
TRBV30	.	TRBJ2-5	.	CAWSNGGETQYF	TGTGCCTGGAGTAATGGTGGAGAGACCCAGTACTTC
TRBV20-1	.	TRBJ2-7	.	CSGLTAYEQYF	TGCAGTGGGCTAACGGCCTACGAGCAGTACTTC
TRBV6-5	.	TRBJ1-1	.	CASSYATVGTEAFF	TGTGCCAGCAGTTACGCTACAGTGGGCACTGAAGCTTTCTTT
TRBV19	TRBD1	TRBJ2-1	.	CASSTTGGQGEQFF	TGTGCCAGTAGTACGACAGGGGGTCAGGGTGAGCAGTTCTTC
TRBV27	TRBD2	TRBJ2-7	.	CASRGRVSDEQYF	TGTGCGAGCCGGGGGAGGGTATCTGACGAGCAGTACTTC
TRBV7-8	.	TRBJ2-5	.	CASSQQGGESQYF	TGTGCCAGCAGCCAACAGGGGGGGGAGAGCCAGTACTTC
TRBV19	TRBD1	TRBJ1-5	.	CASSRGTGENQPQHF	TGTGCCAGTAGTCGGGGGACAGGGGAGAATCAGCCCCAGCATTTT
TRBV5-4	TRBD1	TRBJ1-1	.	CASSSLQGLDTEAFF	TGTGCCAGCAGCTCCCTACAGGGGTTGGACACTGAAGCTTTCTTT
TRBV7-2	.	TRBJ2-3	.	CASSLAAGFTDTQYF	TGTGCCAGCAGCTTAGCGGCAGGGTTCACAGATACGCAGTATTTT
TRBV2	TRBD2	TRBJ2-3	.	CASNGYSGGAGDTQYF	TGTGCCAGCAATGGTTATAGCGGGGGGGCCGGAGATACGCAGTATTTT
TRBV19	.	TRBJ2-7	.	CASSPSQGYEQYF	TGTGCCAGTAGTCCGTCTCAGGGCTACGAGCAGTACTTC
TRBV7-9	.	TRBJ1-5	few	CASSLDSQPQHF	TGTGCCAGCAGCTTAGACAGCCAGCCCCAGCATTTT
TRBV6-1	.	TRBJ2-6	.	CASSGRTAGANVLTF	TGTGCCAGCAGTGGCAGGACCGCCGGGGCCAACGTCCTGACTTTC
TRBV25-1	.	TRBJ2-5	.	CASSWGVQETQYF	TGTGCCAGCAGTTGGGGAGTCCAAGAGACCCAGTACTTC
TRBV27	TRBD1	TRBJ1-1	few	CATRDRGNTEAFF	TGTGCCACTCGGGACAGGGGGAACACTGAAGCTTTCTTT
TRBV5-1	.	TRBJ1-2	.	CASSSQGYGYTF	TGCGCCAGCAGCTCTCAGGGATATGGCTACACCTTC
TRBV2	.	TRBJ2-1	.	CASSRGLSYNEQFF	TGTGCCAGCAGCCGGGGACTCTCCTACAATGAGCAGTTCTTC
TRBV5-1	.	TRBJ2-2	.	CASSGGGSDGELFF	TGCGCCAGCAGCGGTGGGGGTTCGGACGGGGAGCTGTTTTTT
TRBV9	TRBD1	TRBJ1-1	.	CASSVGGGAKGTEAFF	TGTGCCAGCAGCGTAGGAGGGGGCGCGAAGGGCACTGAAGCTTTCTTT
TRBV28	TRBD2	TRBJ2-5	few	CASSFQTSAQETQYF	TGTGCCAGCAGTTTCCAGACTAGCGCCCAAGAGACCCAGTACTTC
TRBV5-1	.	TRBJ2-7	.	CASSKTTYEQYF	TGCGCCAGCAGCAAGACAACCTACGAGCAGTACTTC
TRBV10-2	TRBD2	TRBJ2-7	.	CASSQIPLAGGSFGQYF	TGCGCCAGCAGTCAGATCCCTCTAGCGGGGGGCTCCTTTGGGCAGTACTTC
TRBV11-3	.	TRBJ1-2	few	CASSLAAIGYGYTF	TGTGCCAGCAGCTTAGCGGCTATCGGCTATGGCTACACCTTC
TRBV29-1	TRBD2	TRBJ2-1	.	CSVEGGGARFRFF	TGCAGCGTTGAAGGCGGGGGGGCGAGGTTTCGGTTCTTC
TRBV19	.	TRBJ1-1	.	CASEGGEAFF	TGTGCCAGCGAAGGGGGTGAAGCTTTCTTT
TRBV19	TRBD1	TRBJ1-5	.	CASKLGDRDYQPQHF	TGTGCCAGTAAACTCGGGGACAGGGACTATCAGCCCCAGCATTTT
TRBV19	TRBD2	TRBJ2-3	.	CASSQAGGLSTDTQYF	TGTGCCAGTAGCCAAGCGGGGGGGCTTAGCACAGATACGCAGTATTTT